These T cell receptor beta chains were read from a single sample in a study of blood T cell repertoires in COVID-19. The data were produced by immunoSEQ multiplex PCR, yet TCRdb's version contains in-frame clones alone and is incomplete. This table has about 140,000 clones, over 60% appearing once. Sequencing was performed on peripheral blood. Receptor source: a man aged 45-65 years with acute or convalescent COVID-19. The CDR3 runs from the conserved cysteine through the conserved F or W. Each record gives: D gene, J gene, clone size, V gene, CDR3 protein, CDR3 DNA. D genes are given only for firm matches. Where a row states a size, it is once, few, many or the class of an expanded clone; other rows omit it.

D: -; J: TRBJ1-2; size: -; V: TRBV2; CDR3: CASRVDVGGYTF; DNA: TGTGCCAGCAGAGTAGACGTCGGGGGCTACACCTTC
D: -; J: TRBJ1-6; size: -; V: TRBV15; CDR3: CATSRDSVRYNSPLHF; DNA: TGTGCCACCAGCAGAGATTCGGTCCGCTATAATTCACCCCTCCACTTT
D: TRBD2; J: TRBJ2-7; size: few; V: TRBV10-3; CDR3: CAISESRTSGAEQYF; DNA: TGTGCCATCAGTGAGTCTCGGACTAGCGGGGCCGAGCAGTACTTC
D: TRBD2; J: TRBJ2-3; size: -; V: TRBV15; CDR3: CATSFPRGGGAEDTQYF; DNA: TGTGCCACCAGTTTCCCCAGGGGCGGGGGGGCGGAAGATACGCAGTATTTT
D: -; J: TRBJ2-7; size: -; V: TRBV24-1; CDR3: CADEPTPSTFLNEQYF; DNA: TGTGCCGACGAACCGACACCCTCGACCTTTTTGAACGAGCAGTACTTC
D: -; J: TRBJ1-2; size: -; V: TRBV19; CDR3: CASSIVAARHYTF; DNA: TGTGCCAGTAGTATAGTTGCGGCTCGGCACTACACCTTC
D: TRBD2; J: TRBJ2-3; size: once; V: TRBV5-1; CDR3: CASSAISGGVSTDTQYF; DNA: TGCGCCAGCAGCGCCATTAGCGGGGGGGTTAGCACAGATACGCAGTATTTT
D: -; J: TRBJ1-2; size: -; V: TRBV5-1; CDR3: CASSSGTLNYGYTF; DNA: TGCGCCAGCAGCAGCGGGACGTTGAACTATGGCTACACCTTC
D: -; J: TRBJ2-3; size: -; V: TRBV7-2; CDR3: CASSSRGTDTQYF; DNA: TGTGCCAGCAGCTCGAGGGGGACAGATACGCAGTATTTT
D: -; J: TRBJ1-2; size: once; V: TRBV6-6; CDR3: CASTRGGPIFNYGYTF; DNA: TGTGCCAGTACGAGGGGAGGGCCCATCTTTAACTATGGCTACACCTTC
D: TRBD1; J: TRBJ1-2; size: -; V: TRBV2; CDR3: CASKRQGTYYGYTF; DNA: TGTGCCAGCAAGAGACAGGGGACTTACTATGGCTACACCTTC
D: -; J: TRBJ2-5; size: once; V: TRBV15; CDR3: CATSRGRRETQYF; DNA: TGTGCCACCAGCAGAGGCCGGAGGGAGACCCAGTACTTC
D: TRBD2; J: TRBJ2-3; size: -; V: TRBV19; CDR3: CASTALAGRLDTQYF; DNA: TGTGCCAGTACGGCCCTAGCGGGGAGGTTAGATACGCAGTATTTT
D: -; J: TRBJ2-5; size: -; V: TRBV7-9; CDR3: CASSPCQETQYF; DNA: TGTGCCAGCAGCCCTTGCCAAGAGACCCAGTACTTC
D: -; J: TRBJ1-1; size: -; V: TRBV3-1/TRBV3-2; CDR3: CASSQLPGNTEAFF; DNA: TGTGCCAGCAGCCAATTACCGGGGAACACTGAAGCTTTCTTT
D: TRBD2; J: TRBJ2-5; size: -; V: TRBV3-1/TRBV3-2; CDR3: CASSQSPGGQETQYF; DNA: TGTGCCAGCAGCCAAAGTCCGGGGGGCCAAGAGACCCAGTACTTC
D: TRBD2; J: TRBJ2-2; size: -; V: TRBV5-4; CDR3: CASSFSSGGADGELFF; DNA: TGTGCCAGCAGCTTCTCTAGCGGGGGGGCCGACGGGGAGCTGTTTTTT
D: -; J: TRBJ2-2; size: -; V: TRBV9; CDR3: CASSSRSANTGELFF; DNA: TGTGCCAGCAGCAGCAGAAGCGCGAACACCGGGGAGCTGTTTTTT
D: TRBD1; J: TRBJ2-3; size: -; V: TRBV10-3; CDR3: CAITGVGDRDTQYF; DNA: TGTGCCATCACTGGGGTAGGGGACAGAGATACGCAGTATTTT
D: -; J: TRBJ1-1; size: -; V: TRBV13; CDR3: CASSLSGALGAFF; DNA: TGTGCCAGCAGCTTATCTGGGGCCTTGGGGGCTTTCTTT
D: -; J: TRBJ1-3; size: -; V: TRBV3-1/TRBV3-2; CDR3: CASSLSGGSGNTIYF; DNA: TGTGCCAGCAGCCTTTCCGGGGGGTCTGGAAACACCATATATTTT
D: TRBD2; J: TRBJ2-2; size: -; V: TRBV5-1; CDR3: CASSYLAGTNTGELFF; DNA: TGCGCCAGCAGCTATCTAGCGGGTACGAACACCGGGGAGCTGTTTTTT
D: TRBD2; J: TRBJ2-1; size: -; V: TRBV6-5; CDR3: CASSYGLVLEQFF; DNA: TGTGCCAGCAGTTACGGACTAGTGCTTGAGCAGTTCTTC
D: TRBD1; J: TRBJ1-2; size: -; V: TRBV19; CDR3: CASRWTGMDYGYTF; DNA: TGTGCCAGTAGGTGGACAGGGATGGACTATGGCTACACCTTC
D: TRBD2; J: TRBJ2-3; size: -; V: TRBV6-5; CDR3: CASSGTSGDARYF; DNA: TGTGCCAGCTCTGGGACTAGCGGGGACGCTCGGTATTTT
D: -; J: TRBJ1-1; size: -; V: TRBV19; CDR3: CASSTQGTEAFF; DNA: TGTGCCAGTAGTACCCAGGGAACTGAAGCTTTCTTT
D: -; J: TRBJ2-7; size: once; V: TRBV4-1; CDR3: CASSQEQGGTYEQYF; DNA: TGCGCCAGCAGCCAAGAACAGGGTGGTACCTACGAGCAGTACTTC
D: -; J: TRBJ2-5; size: -; V: TRBV24-1; CDR3: CATSDFPTQETQYF; DNA: TGTGCCACCAGTGATTTCCCAACTCAAGAGACCCAGTACTTC
D: TRBD2; J: TRBJ2-3; size: -; V: TRBV18; CDR3: CASSPPRGAGGTDTDTQYF; DNA: TGTGCCAGCTCACCCCCGCGGGGAGCGGGGGGCACAGACACAGATACGCAGTATTTT
D: -; J: TRBJ1-1; size: -; V: TRBV4-1; CDR3: CASSQDLYPGQKNTEAFF; DNA: TGCGCCAGCAGCCAAGATCTATACCCCGGACAGAAAAACACTGAAGCTTTCTTT
D: -; J: TRBJ1-4; size: -; V: TRBV30; CDR3: CAWKKGRAEKLFF; DNA: TGTGCCTGGAAGAAGGGCAGGGCGGAAAAACTGTTTTTT
D: -; J: TRBJ1-1; size: -; V: TRBV5-4; CDR3: CASSPGGGDMNTEAFF; DNA: TGTGCCAGCAGCCCGGGGGGCGGGGATATGAACACTGAAGCTTTCTTT
D: -; J: TRBJ2-7; size: -; V: TRBV5-6; CDR3: CASSGGTGYEQYF; DNA: TGTGCCAGCAGCGGCGGGACGGGATACGAGCAGTACTTC
D: -; J: TRBJ1-1; size: -; V: TRBV10-3; CDR3: CAISVQGSRTEAFF; DNA: TGTGCCATCAGTGTACAGGGTAGCCGCACTGAAGCTTTCTTT
D: -; J: TRBJ1-5; size: -; V: TRBV9; CDR3: CASSGDSNQPQHF; DNA: TGTGCCAGCAGCGGAGATAGCAATCAGCCCCAGCATTTT
D: -; J: TRBJ2-3; size: -; V: TRBV19; CDR3: CASSSLKGQGLRGDTQYF; DNA: TGTGCCAGTAGTTCCTTAAAGGGGCAGGGGTTAAGGGGAGATACGCAGTATTTT
D: -; J: TRBJ2-5; size: -; V: TRBV6-1; CDR3: CASSEGRLMRETQYF; DNA: TGTGCCAGCAGTGAAGGGAGACTCATGAGGGAGACCCAGTACTTC
D: TRBD1; J: TRBJ2-3; size: -; V: TRBV5-4; CDR3: CASSLYYRGRTDTQYF; DNA: TGTGCCAGCAGCCTTTATTACAGGGGGCGCACAGATACGCAGTATTTT
D: -; J: TRBJ2-6; size: -; V: TRBV29-1; CDR3: CSATDSSGANVLTF; DNA: TGCAGCGCCACTGACAGCTCTGGGGCCAACGTCCTGACTTTC
D: TRBD2; J: TRBJ2-1; size: -; V: TRBV3-1/TRBV3-2; CDR3: CASSTSGGAHEQFF; DNA: TGTGCCAGCAGCACTAGCGGGGGGGCCCATGAGCAGTTCTTC
D: -; J: TRBJ1-1; size: -; V: TRBV30; CDR3: CAWSVQYEAFF; DNA: TGTGCCTGGAGTGTACAGTATGAAGCTTTCTTT
D: -; J: TRBJ1-3; size: -; V: TRBV5-1; CDR3: CASSGKQTDTETGNTIYF; DNA: TGCGCCAGCAGCGGAAAGCAAACGGACACCGAGACGGGAAACACCATATATTTT
D: -; J: TRBJ2-3; size: -; V: TRBV15; CDR3: CATSRTGLRGTDTQYF; DNA: TGTGCCACCAGCAGAACCGGACTGAGGGGGACAGATACGCAGTATTTT
D: TRBD1; J: TRBJ2-1; size: -; V: TRBV5-1; CDR3: CASSLEATGNEQFF; DNA: TGCGCCAGCAGCTTGGAGGCGACAGGGAATGAGCAGTTCTTC